The rows below give T cell receptor beta chains drawn from one sample of a study of OX40 agonist ivuxolimab in advanced cancers. The method was immunoSEQ multiplex PCR; TCRdb's version includes in-frame clones alone and lacks a portion of them. Counted here are fewer than 40,000 clones, around 83% occurring once; the ten biggest clones make up around 25%. The material sequenced was CD4+ or CD8+ T cells sorted from blood, taken in a trial of the OX40 agonist ivuxolimab. Receptors were obtained from an adult with an advanced solid tumor such as melanoma, head and neck, liver or kidney cancer. Each CDR3 is given with its conserved first and last residue. A D gene is named only where the DNA matches it firmly. Clone size, where shown, is once, few, many, or a class for clones that have expanded.

j_call clone_size d_call v_call cdr3_nt cdr3_aa
TRBJ1-4 - TRBD1 TRBV18 TGTGCCAGCTCACCACTACCACAGGGGGCTAATGAAAAACTGTTTTTT CASSPLPQGANEKLFF
TRBJ2-3 - - TRBV7-3 TGTGCCAGCAGCTTACTCGCGAGGGGGGGAGATACGCAGTATTTT CASSLLARGGDTQYF
TRBJ2-5 - TRBD1 TRBV7-9 TGTGCCAGCAGCCCTTCGGGACAGCAGTTGCAAGAGACCCAGTACTTC CASSPSGQQLQETQYF
TRBJ2-1 - - TRBV5-1 TGCGCCAGCAGCTTGGCCCCCCTTTCTGAGCAGTTCTTC CASSLAPLSEQFF
TRBJ2-7 - - TRBV14 TGTGCCAGCAGCCAAGGGGCCCTCGAGCAGTACTTC CASSQGALEQYF
TRBJ2-1 - TRBD1 TRBV5-1 TGCGCCAGCAGCTTGTGGGACAGGTTAAGGAATGAGCAGTTCTTC CASSLWDRLRNEQFF
TRBJ2-1 - - TRBV5-1 TGCGCCAGCAGCTCGGGGGCTAGTCACGATGAGCAGTTCTTC CASSSGASHDEQFF
TRBJ2-7 - TRBD1 TRBV29-1 TGCAGCGTTGAACAGGGGGCCGGCGAGCAGTACTTC CSVEQGAGEQYF
TRBJ2-5 - - TRBV7-2 TGTGCCAGCAGCGCCCTGGGTACCCCCCAAGAGACCCAGTACTTC CASSALGTPQETQYF
TRBJ2-1 - TRBD2 TRBV5-4 TGTGCCAGCAGCTTTTCGGGGACTAGCGGGGGGCTCCACAATGAGCAGTTCTTC CASSFSGTSGGLHNEQFF
TRBJ1-1 - - TRBV2 TGTGCCAGCAGCTCCGGGAGGTGGAACACTGAAGCTTTCTTT CASSSGRWNTEAFF
TRBJ1-1 - - TRBV30 TGTGCCGGATCGTTGGGGGATGCGGAAGCTTTCTTT CAGSLGDAEAFF
TRBJ2-5 - - TRBV6-1 TGTGCCAGCAGTGAATGGGCTAGGTCAGAGACCCAGTACTTC CASSEWARSETQYF
TRBJ2-4 - TRBD1 TRBV5-6 TGTGCCAGCAGCTCGCCGGGACAGGGGCCCAAAAACATTCAGTACTTC CASSSPGQGPKNIQYF
TRBJ1-1 - - TRBV5-1 TGCGCCAGCAGCTTGCAGGGGCAGAACACTGAAGCTTTCTTT CASSLQGQNTEAFF
TRBJ1-5 - TRBD1 TRBV4-2 TGTGCCAGCAGCCAAGCCCCGGGACAGAGTGAGCATTTT CASSQAPGQSEHF
TRBJ1-3 medium-sized - TRBV2 TGTGCCAGCAGTGAATATGGACCCAGTGGGTCCATATATTTT CASSEYGPSGSIYF